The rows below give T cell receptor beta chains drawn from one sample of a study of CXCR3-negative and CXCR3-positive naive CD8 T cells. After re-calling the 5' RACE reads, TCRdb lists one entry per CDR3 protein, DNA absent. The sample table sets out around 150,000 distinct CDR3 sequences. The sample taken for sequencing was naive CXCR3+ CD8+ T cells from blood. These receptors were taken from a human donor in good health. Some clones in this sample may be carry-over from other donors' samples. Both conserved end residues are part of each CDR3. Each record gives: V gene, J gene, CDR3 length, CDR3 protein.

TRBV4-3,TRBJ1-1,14,CASSQGGFDTEAFF
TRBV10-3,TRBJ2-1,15,CAITPGTSGTDEQFF
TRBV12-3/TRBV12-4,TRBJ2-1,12,CASRAASYEQFF
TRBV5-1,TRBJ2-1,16,CASSLATTGAYNEQFF
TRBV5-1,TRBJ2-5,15,CASSSHSEYQETQYF
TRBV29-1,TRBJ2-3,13,CSVVDSQGDTQYF
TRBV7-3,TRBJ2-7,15,CASSSTGTGDDEQYF
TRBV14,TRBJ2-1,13,CASSQEAYNEQFF
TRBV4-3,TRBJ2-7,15,CASSQVEGSPYEQYF
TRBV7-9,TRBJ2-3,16,CASSLVLGAFADTQYF
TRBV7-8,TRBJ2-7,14,CASSSDSTGYEQYF
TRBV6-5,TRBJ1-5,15,CASSSKTGGGQPQHF
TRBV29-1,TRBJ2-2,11,CSVTHGGELFF
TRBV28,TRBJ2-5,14,CASSRPRGQETQYF
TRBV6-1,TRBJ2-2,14,CASIIHLNTGELFF
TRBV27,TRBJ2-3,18,CASSLASTSGHSTDTQYF
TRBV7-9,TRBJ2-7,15,CASSPPMGRSYEQYF
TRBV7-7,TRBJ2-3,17,CASSLAPGGSPTDTQYF
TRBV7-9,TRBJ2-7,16,CASSLVSAYISYEQYF
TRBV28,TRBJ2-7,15,CASSSTDRASYEQYF
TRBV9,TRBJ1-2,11,CASSAYYGYTF
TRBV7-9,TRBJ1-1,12,CASSSGSGEAFF
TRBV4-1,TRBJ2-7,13,CASSPTETYEQYF
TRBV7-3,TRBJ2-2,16,CASSLTGGGSTGELFF
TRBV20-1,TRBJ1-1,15,CSARALGQGNTEAFF
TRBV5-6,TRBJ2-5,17,CASSSTSGGAGQETQYF
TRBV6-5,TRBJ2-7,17,CASSYSTGPHPTYEQYF
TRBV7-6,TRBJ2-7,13,CASSLGRVNEQYF
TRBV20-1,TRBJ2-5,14,CSASSWDSGETQYF
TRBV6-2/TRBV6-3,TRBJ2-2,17,CASSLGLAGRHTGELFF
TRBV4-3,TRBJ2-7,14,CASSQDYRGYEQYF
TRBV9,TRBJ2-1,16,CASSVEAGEWYNEQFF
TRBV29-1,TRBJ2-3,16,CSGWNPGTGVTDTQYF
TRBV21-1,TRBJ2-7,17,CASSKVTAGQGIYERYF
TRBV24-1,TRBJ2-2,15,CATSDHLGGPGELFF
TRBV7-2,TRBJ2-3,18,CASSQTSGGATSTDTQYF
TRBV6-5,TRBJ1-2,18,CASSYNPAPGTGEYGYTF
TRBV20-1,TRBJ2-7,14,CSASQYLGTYEQYF
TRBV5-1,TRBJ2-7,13,CASSWGQTYEQYF
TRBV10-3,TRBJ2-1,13,CAIRGDSYNEQFF
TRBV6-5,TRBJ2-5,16,CASSYSPGTLPETQYF
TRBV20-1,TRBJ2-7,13,CSAQDRNGYEQYF